Below, one T cell receptor beta chain is given with its context. This entry comes from a study of blood T cell repertoires in COVID-19. Study context: T cells, B-cell-depleted T cells, or PBMCs provided the cDNA or gDNA that served as material.

This table comes from immunoSEQ multiplex PCR, and its TCRdb copy is limited to in-frame clones, with some not included. The sample has about 200,000 clones, about 90% seen once. Losses at the gene ends were 10 bases for V and 9 bases for J; bases not matched to a gene: 12. Germline loops: CDR1 ENHRY, CDR2 SYGVKD. The CDR3 is made up of 15 amino acids. The V and J genes are TRBV10-3 and TRBJ1-6; TRBD1 aligns across 10 bases. This TCR was recovered from a woman aged 18-30 years who had recovered from COVID-19. Input material: PBMCs or T cells enriched from blood (not recorded which). CDR3 region: CATQTSTGGTSPLHF. The CDR3 coding sequence is TGTGCCACCCAGACGTCGACAGGGGGCACTTCACCCCTCCACTTT.